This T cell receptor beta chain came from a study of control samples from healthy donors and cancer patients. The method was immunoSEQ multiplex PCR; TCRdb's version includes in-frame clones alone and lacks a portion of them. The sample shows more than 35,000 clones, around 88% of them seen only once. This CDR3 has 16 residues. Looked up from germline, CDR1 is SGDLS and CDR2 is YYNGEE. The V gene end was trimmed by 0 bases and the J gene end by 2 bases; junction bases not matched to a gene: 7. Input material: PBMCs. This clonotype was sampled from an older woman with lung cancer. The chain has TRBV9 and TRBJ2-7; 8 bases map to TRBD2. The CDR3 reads CASSVGPAGETYEQYF. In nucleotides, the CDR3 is TGTGCCAGCAGCGTAGGTCCAGCGGGGGAGACCTACGAGCAGTACTTC.